This T cell receptor beta chain was identified in a study of response to subunit inactivated influenza vaccine. Study findings and constraints: After each seasonal influenza vaccination, few new T cells are recruited, the authors suggested.

This clonotype occurred a few times. Its antigen remains unknown. One entry per CDR3 protein, called by TCRdb with MiXCR from the RT-PCR reads. Here the sample spans under 550,000 distinct CDR3 sequences, under 8.5% being singletons. CDR1 KGHDR and CDR2 SFDVKD come from the germline V gene. With 5 bases removed from V and 0 bases from J, the gap between germline ends came to 18 bases. The CDR3 totals 17 residues. The sample here was PBMCs from blood, taken around 25 months after vaccination. The origin of this receptor is a man in his fifties or sixties who received an inactivated influenza vaccine. This chain connects TRBV24-1 to TRBJ2-5, with a weak D call TRBD1 (6 bases). For the CDR3, the DNA is TGTGCCACCAGTGTATTTCAGGGGCCTCAGTACCAAGAGACCCAGTACTTC. Amino acid sequence: CATSVFQGPQYQETQYF.